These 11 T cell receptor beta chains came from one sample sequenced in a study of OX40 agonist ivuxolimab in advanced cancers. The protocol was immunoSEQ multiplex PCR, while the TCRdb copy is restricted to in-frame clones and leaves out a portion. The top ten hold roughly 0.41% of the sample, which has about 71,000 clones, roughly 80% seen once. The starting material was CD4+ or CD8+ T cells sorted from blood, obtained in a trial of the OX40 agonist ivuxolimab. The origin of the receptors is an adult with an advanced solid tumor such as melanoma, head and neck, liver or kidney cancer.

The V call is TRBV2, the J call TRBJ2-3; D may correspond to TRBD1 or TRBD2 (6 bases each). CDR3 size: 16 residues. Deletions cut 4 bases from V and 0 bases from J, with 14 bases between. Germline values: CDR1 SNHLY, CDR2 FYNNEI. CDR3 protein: CASSVPPGASTDTQYF. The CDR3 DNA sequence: TGTGCCAGCAGTGTCCCCCCGGGGGCGAGCACAGATACGCAGTATTTT.

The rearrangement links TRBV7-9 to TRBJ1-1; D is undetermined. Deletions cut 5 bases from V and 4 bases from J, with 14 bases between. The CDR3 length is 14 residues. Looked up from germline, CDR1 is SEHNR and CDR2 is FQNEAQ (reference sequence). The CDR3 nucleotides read TGTGCCAGCAGCGGAGACCTGGGTACCACTGAAGCTTTCTTT. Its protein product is CASSGDLGTTEAFF.

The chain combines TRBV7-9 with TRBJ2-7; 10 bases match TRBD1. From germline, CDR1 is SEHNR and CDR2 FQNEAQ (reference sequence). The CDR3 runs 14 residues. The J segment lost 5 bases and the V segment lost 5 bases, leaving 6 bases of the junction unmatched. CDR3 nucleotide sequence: TGTGCCAGCAGCAACCGGGACAGGGGCCACGAGCAGTACGTC. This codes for CASSNRDRGHEQYV.

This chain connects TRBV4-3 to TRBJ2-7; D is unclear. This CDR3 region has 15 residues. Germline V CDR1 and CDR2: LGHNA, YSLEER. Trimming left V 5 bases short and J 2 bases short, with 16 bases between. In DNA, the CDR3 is TGCGCCAGCAGCAAAGGCCTGACGGTGGCCTACGAGCAGTACTTC. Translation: CASSKGLTVAYEQYF.

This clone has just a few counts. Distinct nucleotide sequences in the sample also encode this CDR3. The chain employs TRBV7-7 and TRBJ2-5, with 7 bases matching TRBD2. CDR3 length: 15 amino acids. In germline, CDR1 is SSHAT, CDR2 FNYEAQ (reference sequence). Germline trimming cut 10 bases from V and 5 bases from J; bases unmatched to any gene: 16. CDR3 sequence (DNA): TGTGCCACAAACGGTGGGGGAGGGACTTCGGAGACCCAGTACTTC. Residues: CATNGGGGTSETQYF.

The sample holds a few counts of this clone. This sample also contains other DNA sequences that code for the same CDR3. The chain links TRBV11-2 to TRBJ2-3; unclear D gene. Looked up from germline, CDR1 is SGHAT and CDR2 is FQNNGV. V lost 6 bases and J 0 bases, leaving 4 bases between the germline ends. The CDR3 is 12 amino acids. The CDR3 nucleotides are TGTGCCAGCAGTTTGAGCACAGATACGCAGTATTTT. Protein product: CASSLSTDTQYF.

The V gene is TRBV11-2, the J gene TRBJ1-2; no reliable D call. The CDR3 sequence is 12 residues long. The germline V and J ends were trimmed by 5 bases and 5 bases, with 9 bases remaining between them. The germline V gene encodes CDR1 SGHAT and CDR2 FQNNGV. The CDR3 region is CASSPRTYGYTF. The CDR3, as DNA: TGTGCCAGCAGCCCAAGGACGTATGGCTACACCTTC. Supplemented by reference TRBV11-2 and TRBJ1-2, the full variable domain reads EAGVAQSPRYKIIEKRQSVAFWCNPISGHATLYWYQQILGQGPKLLIQFQNNGVVDDSQLPKDRFSAERLKGVDSTLKIQPAKLEDSAVYLCASSPRTYGYTFGSGTRLTVV.

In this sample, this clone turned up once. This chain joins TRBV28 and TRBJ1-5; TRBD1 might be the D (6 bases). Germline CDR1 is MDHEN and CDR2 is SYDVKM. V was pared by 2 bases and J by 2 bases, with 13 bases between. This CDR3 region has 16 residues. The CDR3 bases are TGTGCCAGCAGTTTAGCTGGGAACAGGGGCAATCAGCCCCAGCATTTT. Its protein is CASSLAGNRGNQPQHF. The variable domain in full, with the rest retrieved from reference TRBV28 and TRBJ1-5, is DVKVTQSSRYLVKRTGEKVFLECVQDMDHENMFWYRQDPGLGLRLIYFSYDVKMKEKGDIPEGYSVSREKKERFSLILESASTNQTSMYLCASSLAGNRGNQPQHFGDGTRLSIL.

The CDR3 is CASSLDWDTDTQYF. The CDR3 region has the DNA TGTGCCAGCAGCCTGGACTGGGACACAGATACGCAGTATTTT. The chain has TRBV7-2 and TRBJ2-3, with a tentative D call TRBD2 (5 bases). Germline V gene sequence: CDR1 SGHTA, CDR2 FQGNSA. This CDR3 is built from 14 residues. The V gene lost 5 bases and the J gene lost 2 bases, with 11 bases spanning the gap.

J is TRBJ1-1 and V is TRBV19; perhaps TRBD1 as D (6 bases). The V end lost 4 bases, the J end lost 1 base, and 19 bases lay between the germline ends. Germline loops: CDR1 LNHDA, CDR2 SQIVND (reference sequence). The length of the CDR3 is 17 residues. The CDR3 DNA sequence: TGTGCCAGTAGTAGAGGGTCCGGGGGCCCAACGAACACTGAAGCTTTCTTT. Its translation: CASSRGSGGPTNTEAFF. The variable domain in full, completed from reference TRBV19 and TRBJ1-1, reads DGGITQSPKYLFRKEGQNVTLSCEQNLNHDAMYWYRQDPGQGLRLIYYSQIVNDFQKGDIAEGYSVSREKKESFPLTVTSAQKNPTAFYLCASSRGSGGPTNTEAFFGQGTRLTVV.

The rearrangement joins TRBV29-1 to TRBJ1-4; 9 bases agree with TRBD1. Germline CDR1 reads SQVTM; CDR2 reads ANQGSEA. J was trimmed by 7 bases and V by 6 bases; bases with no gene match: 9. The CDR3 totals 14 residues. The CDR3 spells CSVGLQGAIEKLFF. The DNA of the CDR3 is TGCAGCGTGGGCCTACAGGGGGCAATTGAAAAACTGTTTTTT.